Listed below are T cell receptor beta chains from one sample, sequenced in a study of molecular identifiers for immune sequencing clone quantification. TCRdb re-called the PCR reads through MiXCR, storing one row per CDR3 protein. The sample consists of just under 650,000 distinct CDR3 sequences, 15% to 20% of them appearing once. The specimen sequenced was naive CD8+ T cells from blood, with Jurkat cell RNA spiked in. Every receptor here comes from a human donor in good health. Some libraries in this study had Jurkat cell RNA spiked in. Both conserved end residues are part of each CDR3.

v_gene	j_gene	CDR3aa
TRBV12-3/TRBV12-4	TRBJ2-7	CASSLQTPLGEQYF
TRBV7-9	TRBJ2-5	CASSLNREGRETQYF
TRBV3-1	TRBJ2-2	CASSQDGSGANTGELFF
TRBV29-1	TRBJ2-7	CSVEIGNSYEQYF
TRBV5-4	TRBJ1-1	CASSPVGDRIWTEAFF
TRBV27	TRBJ2-1	CASSLFGLAGNNEQFF
TRBV25-1	TRBJ2-1	CASSERGFYNEQFF
TRBV4-1	TRBJ2-1	CASSQDGLAGSEQFF
TRBV30	TRBJ1-3	CAWADRTGPMLSGNTIYF
TRBV6-5	TRBJ2-7	CASSGGLARPYEQYF
TRBV2	TRBJ1-2	CASSDFAENFYSYTF
TRBV20-1	TRBJ2-3	CSARDWSAGGPTDTQYF
TRBV20-1	TRBJ2-7	CSARVGRAYEQYF
TRBV7-9	TRBJ2-2	CASSFTGELSF
TRBV7-9	TRBJ1-1	CASRRDREATEAFF
TRBV4-1	TRBJ2-7	CASSQGPGFGYEQYF
TRBV6-2/TRBV6-3	TRBJ1-3	CAILGTGRYSGNTIYF
TRBV7-9	TRBJ1-1	CASSPSLAGDTEAFF
TRBV29-1	TRBJ1-2	CSVDDGYTF
TRBV11-2	TRBJ2-2	CASSLLRTNTGELFF
TRBV5-6	TRBJ2-2	CASSIGLATGTGELFF
TRBV18	TRBJ2-3	CASSPEDPGLAGGTSTDTQYF
TRBV29-1	TRBJ2-1	CSVGFYSYNEQFF
TRBV29-1	TRBJ1-3	CSVEVGGTGNTIYF
TRBV29-1	TRBJ2-3	CSVEESTDTQYF
TRBV27	TRBJ1-1	CASSFTGGTEALF
TRBV12-5	TRBJ2-3	CASGLDTRTDTQYF
TRBV7-6	TRBJ2-2	CASSPLPQGANTGELFF
TRBV15	TRBJ2-2	CAASKNKGQGKTGELFF
TRBV5-1	TRBJ2-5	CASSQGLAGVQETQYF
TRBV19	TRBJ1-1	CASSMGITEAFF
TRBV7-3	TRBJ2-7	CASSMAGGSHEQYF
TRBV19	TRBJ2-3	CASSTPDRGLTDTQYF
TRBV19	TRBJ2-7	CASSTGLDYEQYF